This TCR beta chain was identified in a study of shared clonotypes between healthy human individuals. Study-wide context: Plates per donor: three CD4 naive, three CD4 memory, two CD8 naive, one CD8 memory.

In germline, CDR1 is SGHRS, CDR2 YFSETQ. Unmatched junction bases numbered 8, after V lost 4 bases and J lost 1 base. The CDR3 has 16 residues. Each of the donors was a healthy adult who was HIV-negative and had not had a recent acute infection or vaccination. It was around 190 ng DNA, tens of thousands of T cell genomes, that sorted-subset replicate PCRs used. How the authors handled the data: ImmunoSEQ output lacked quality scores and full-length reads, limiting matched filtering. Only in-frame clones appear in the TCRdb table, and some are missing; sequencing was by immunoSEQ multiplex PCR. V and J calls and clone size are given by that table; D and trimming were obtained from the DNA. The sample has 650,000 to 750,000 clones, around 72% seen once.

J is TRBJ2-5 and V is TRBV5-1; 9 positions match TRBD1. Sample: memory CD4+ T cells sorted from blood. This sample's subset: CD45RA-negative fraction. The clonotype originates from a woman between 25 and 40 years old in good health. The CDR3 sequence: CASSLGDRVGQETQYF. CDR3 DNA sequence: TGCGCCAGCAGCCTAGGGGACAGGGTGGGCCAAGAGACCCAGTACTTC.